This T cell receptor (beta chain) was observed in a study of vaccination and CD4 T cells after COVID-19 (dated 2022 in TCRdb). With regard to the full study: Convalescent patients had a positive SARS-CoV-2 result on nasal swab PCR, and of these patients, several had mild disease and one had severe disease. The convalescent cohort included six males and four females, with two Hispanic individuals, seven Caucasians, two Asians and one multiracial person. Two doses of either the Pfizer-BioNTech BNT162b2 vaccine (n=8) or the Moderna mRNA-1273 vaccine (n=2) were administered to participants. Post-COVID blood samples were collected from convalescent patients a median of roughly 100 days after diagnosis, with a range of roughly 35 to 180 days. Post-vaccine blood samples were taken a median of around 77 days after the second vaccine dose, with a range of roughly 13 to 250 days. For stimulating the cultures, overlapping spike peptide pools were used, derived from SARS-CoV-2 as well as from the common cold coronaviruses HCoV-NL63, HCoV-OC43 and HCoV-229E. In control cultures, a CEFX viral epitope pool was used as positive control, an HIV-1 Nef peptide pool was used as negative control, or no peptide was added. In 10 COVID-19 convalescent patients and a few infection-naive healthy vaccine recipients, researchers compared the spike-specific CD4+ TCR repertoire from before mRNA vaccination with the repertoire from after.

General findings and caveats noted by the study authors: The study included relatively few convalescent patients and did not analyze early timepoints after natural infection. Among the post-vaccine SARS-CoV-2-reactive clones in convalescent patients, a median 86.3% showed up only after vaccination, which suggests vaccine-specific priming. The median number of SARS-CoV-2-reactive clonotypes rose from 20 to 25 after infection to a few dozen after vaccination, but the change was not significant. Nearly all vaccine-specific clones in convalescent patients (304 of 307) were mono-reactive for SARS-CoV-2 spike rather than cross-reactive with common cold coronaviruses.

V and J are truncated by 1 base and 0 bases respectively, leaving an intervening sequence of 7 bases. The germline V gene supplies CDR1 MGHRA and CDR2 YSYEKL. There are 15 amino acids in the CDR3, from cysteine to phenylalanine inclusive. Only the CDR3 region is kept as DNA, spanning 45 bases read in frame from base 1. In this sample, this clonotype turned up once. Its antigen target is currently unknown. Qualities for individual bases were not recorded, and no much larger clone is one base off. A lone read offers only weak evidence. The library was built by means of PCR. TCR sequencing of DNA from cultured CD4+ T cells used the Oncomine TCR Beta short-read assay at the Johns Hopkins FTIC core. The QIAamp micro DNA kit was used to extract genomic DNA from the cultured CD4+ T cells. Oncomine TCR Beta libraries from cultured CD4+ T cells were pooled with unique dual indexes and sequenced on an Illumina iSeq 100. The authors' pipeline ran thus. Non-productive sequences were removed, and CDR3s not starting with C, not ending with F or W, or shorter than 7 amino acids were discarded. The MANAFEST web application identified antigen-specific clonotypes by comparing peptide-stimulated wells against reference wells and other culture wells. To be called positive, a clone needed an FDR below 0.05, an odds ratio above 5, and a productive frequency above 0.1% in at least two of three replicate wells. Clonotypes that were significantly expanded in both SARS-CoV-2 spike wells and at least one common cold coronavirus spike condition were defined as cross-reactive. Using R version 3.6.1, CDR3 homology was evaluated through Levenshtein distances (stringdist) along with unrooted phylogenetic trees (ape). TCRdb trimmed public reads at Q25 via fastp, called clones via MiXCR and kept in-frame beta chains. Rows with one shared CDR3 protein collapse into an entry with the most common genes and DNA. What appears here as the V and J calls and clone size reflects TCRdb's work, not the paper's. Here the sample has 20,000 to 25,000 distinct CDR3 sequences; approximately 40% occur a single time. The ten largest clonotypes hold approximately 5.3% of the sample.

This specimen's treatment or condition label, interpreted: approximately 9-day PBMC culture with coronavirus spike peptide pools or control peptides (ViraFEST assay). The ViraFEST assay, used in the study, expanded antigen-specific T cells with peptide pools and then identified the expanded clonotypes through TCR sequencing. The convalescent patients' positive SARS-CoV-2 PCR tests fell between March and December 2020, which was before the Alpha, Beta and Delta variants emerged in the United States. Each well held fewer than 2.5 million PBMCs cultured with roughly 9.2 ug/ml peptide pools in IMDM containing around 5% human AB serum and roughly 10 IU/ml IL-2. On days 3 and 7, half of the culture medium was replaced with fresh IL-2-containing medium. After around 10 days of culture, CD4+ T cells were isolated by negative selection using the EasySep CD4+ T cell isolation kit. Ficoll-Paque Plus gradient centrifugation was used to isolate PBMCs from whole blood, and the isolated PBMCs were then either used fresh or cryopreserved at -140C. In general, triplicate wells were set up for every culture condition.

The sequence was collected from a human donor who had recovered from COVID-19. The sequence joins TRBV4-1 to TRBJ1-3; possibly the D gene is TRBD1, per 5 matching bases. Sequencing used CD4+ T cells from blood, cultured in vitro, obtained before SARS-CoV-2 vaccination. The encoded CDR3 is CASSQGQISGNTIYF. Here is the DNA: TGCGCCAGCAGCCAAGGACAGATCTCTGGAAACACCATATATTTT.